A selection of T cell receptor beta chains follows, all from one sample in a study of blood T cell repertoires in COVID-19. Method: immunoSEQ multiplex PCR; TCRdb's copy keeps in-frame clones and lacks some. The sample contains about 190,000 clones, 65% to 85% of which appear only once. What was sequenced was PBMCs or T cells enriched from blood (not recorded which). Receptors originate from a woman aged 30 to 39 who had recovered from COVID-19. Both conserved end residues are part of each CDR3. D genes are given only for firm matches. Rows give clone size only sometimes, using once, few, many, or a class for an expanded clone.

TGTGCCAGCAGCCCCTTCGGACGACAGTCCTCCTATAATTCACCCCTCCACTTT,CASSPFGRQSSYNSPLHF,NA,TRBJ1-6,NA,TRBV7-2
TGTGCCAGCAGTCCAGATGGGGGGGTAGTGAGCTCCGGGGAGCTGTTTTTT,CASSPDGGVVSSGELFF,TRBD2,TRBJ2-2,NA,TRBV28
TGTGCCAGCAGCTTTACAGGGACGGGCACCGGGGAGCTGTTTTTT,CASSFTGTGTGELFF,NA,TRBJ2-2,NA,TRBV11-2
TGTGCCAGCCAGGGTCAGAGACAGGGAAGCTATGGCTACACCTTC,CASQGQRQGSYGYTF,TRBD1,TRBJ1-2,once,TRBV28
TGTGCCAGCGCCTACCAGACTTCCACCGGGGAGCTGTTTTTT,CASAYQTSTGELFF,NA,TRBJ2-2,NA,TRBV2
TGTGCCATCAGCGAGCGAGTAGATACGCAGTATTTT,CAISERVDTQYF,NA,TRBJ2-3,once,TRBV10-3
TGTGCCAGCAGTTCAATCGACAGGGTGAACAATCAGCCCCAGCATTTT,CASSSIDRVNNQPQHF,TRBD1,TRBJ1-5,NA,TRBV27
TGCGCCAGCAGCAAAACCCGGGTGCCGAACACTGAAGCTTTCTTT,CASSKTRVPNTEAFF,NA,TRBJ1-1,NA,TRBV5-1
TGTGCCAGCAGCCAAGCTAGCGGGGTGGCAGAGACCCAGTACTTC,CASSQASGVAETQYF,TRBD2,TRBJ2-5,NA,TRBV3-1/TRBV3-2
TGTGCCAGCAGCTCCCTCACAGGGCGGGATACGCAGTATTTT,CASSSLTGRDTQYF,NA,TRBJ2-3,NA,TRBV7-2
TGTGCCAGTAGCCTAGGGGCGGGGTTTCAGCCCCAGCATTTT,CASSLGAGFQPQHF,NA,TRBJ1-5,NA,TRBV19
TGTGCCAGCAGTGGGCCTTTCAGTGAAGCTTTCTTT,CASSGPFSEAFF,NA,TRBJ1-1,NA,TRBV27
TGTGCCACCGGGGACAGGAGCTACGAGCAGTACTTC,CATGDRSYEQYF,TRBD1,TRBJ2-7,once,TRBV19
TGTGCCAGCAGCCTCATTCCCAGGACTAATAGCAATCAGCCCCAGCATTTT,CASSLIPRTNSNQPQHF,NA,TRBJ1-5,NA,TRBV28
TGTGCCACCAGCAAGCAGGGGGTGGAAAACACCATATATTTT,CATSKQGVENTIYF,TRBD1,TRBJ1-3,NA,TRBV15
TGTGCCAGCTCACCCCTCATAGAGACAGGGGGCAGAAACATTCAGTACTTC,CASSPLIETGGRNIQYF,TRBD1,TRBJ2-4,NA,TRBV18
TGTGCCAGCAGCTTGGGGGGGACTAGGTTCTACGAGCAGTACTTC,CASSLGGTRFYEQYF,TRBD2,TRBJ2-7,few,TRBV5-6
TGTGCCAGCAACCGTAAAGGGGGAGGGGAAAAACTGTTTTTT,CASNRKGGGEKLFF,NA,TRBJ1-4,NA,TRBV2
TGCGCCAGCCAATATAGCACAGGGGGCACTGAAGCTTTCTTT,CASQYSTGGTEAFF,TRBD1,TRBJ1-1,NA,TRBV5-1
TGTGCCAGCAGCCCGAGACAGATTTCGAACACTGAAGCTTTCTTT,CASSPRQISNTEAFF,NA,TRBJ1-1,NA,TRBV7-9
TGTGCCAGCAGTGCTCATAGCGGGAGGGCCGCGGAGACCCAGTACTTC,CASSAHSGRAAETQYF,TRBD2,TRBJ2-5,NA,TRBV25-1
TGTGCCAGCAGTTTGCGCTCTGGAAACACCATATATTTT,CASSLRSGNTIYF,NA,TRBJ1-3,NA,TRBV27
TGTGCCAGCTCACCACCGCGAGGAGAGCTAGAGACCCAGTACTTC,CASSPPRGELETQYF,NA,TRBJ2-5,NA,TRBV18
TGTGCCAGCAGTTTACGACAGGGGGCGCCCAATCAGCCCCAGCATTTT,CASSLRQGAPNQPQHF,TRBD1,TRBJ1-5,few,TRBV27
TGTGCCAGCTCACCAGCGGGGGACTCTCTTCGCTTC,CASSPAGDSLRF,TRBD2,TRBJ2-7,NA,TRBV18
TGTGCCAGCAGCCAAGATTGGCAGGGGACCTACGAGCAGTACTTC,CASSQDWQGTYEQYF,NA,TRBJ2-7,NA,TRBV3-1/TRBV3-2
TGCGCCAGCAGCTTGACAGGGCCGAACACTGAAGCTTTCTTT,CASSLTGPNTEAFF,NA,TRBJ1-1,NA,TRBV5-1
TGTGCCAGCAGTTTCCGGGGGTACGGTGGCCGAAGCGGCACTGAAGCTTTCTTT,CASSFRGYGGRSGTEAFF,NA,TRBJ1-1,NA,TRBV28
TGTGCCAGTAGTACCGGACTATTAGTAGATACGCAGTATTTT,CASSTGLLVDTQYF,NA,TRBJ2-3,NA,TRBV19
TGTGCCAGCAGTTTACTTCCAGGGTCCTATGGCTACACCTTC,CASSLLPGSYGYTF,NA,TRBJ1-2,NA,TRBV28
TGTGCCAGCAGCTTGGGACTGCGGAATGAGCAGTTCTTC,CASSLGLRNEQFF,NA,TRBJ2-1,NA,TRBV9
TGTGCCAGCAGTTTCTCGGAAAAACTAAAAGCTTTCTTT,CASSFSEKLKAFF,NA,TRBJ1-1,NA,TRBV27
TGTGCCAGTAGTATAGCGCGGACAGGGGGCGATGAGACCCAGTACTTC,CASSIARTGGDETQYF,TRBD1,TRBJ2-5,NA,TRBV19
TGTGCCAGCAGCCCCCGGGGGGGGTACACCGGGGAGCTGTTTTTT,CASSPRGGYTGELFF,TRBD2,TRBJ2-2,NA,TRBV11-2
TGCGCCAGCAGTCAATCGGAGCGGAAAGAGACCCAGTACTTC,CASSQSERKETQYF,NA,TRBJ2-5,NA,TRBV23-1
TGTGCCAGCAGCTTGGCGGGGGGAGAGACCCAGTACTTC,CASSLAGGETQYF,TRBD2,TRBJ2-5,NA,TRBV5-4
TGTGCCAGTACTCCAGGACTAGCGGGAGTCAATGAGCAGTTCTTC,CASTPGLAGVNEQFF,TRBD2,TRBJ2-1,NA,TRBV19
TGTGCCAGCAGTGAAATCGGGCTAGCGGGGGCTCAAGAGACCCAGTACTTC,CASSEIGLAGAQETQYF,TRBD2,TRBJ2-5,NA,TRBV2
TGTGCCACCAGCAGAGACAAGCTCCGCGGCTACACCTTC,CATSRDKLRGYTF,NA,TRBJ1-2,NA,TRBV15
TGCGCCAGCAGTGAGTCGACAGTAGCGGGAGCGCAGTATTTT,CASSESTVAGAQYF,TRBD2,TRBJ2-3,once,TRBV10-2
TGTGCCAGCAGCTTACGACAGGGGAATGAAAAACTGTTTTTT,CASSLRQGNEKLFF,TRBD1,TRBJ1-4,NA,TRBV3-1/TRBV3-2
TGCGCCAGCAGCTTGGCCCCCAGGGGTCCGGCGGGAGGGCCTGAAGAGACCCAGTACTTC,CASSLAPRGPAGGPEETQYF,TRBD2,TRBJ2-5,NA,TRBV5-1
TGCGCCAGCAGCCCGACAGGGGTCAATTCACCCCTCCACTTT,CASSPTGVNSPLHF,TRBD1,TRBJ1-6,NA,TRBV4-1
TGTGCCAGCAGCTTAGCTAGGACAGGGCCAGACTATGGCTACACCTTC,CASSLARTGPDYGYTF,TRBD1,TRBJ1-2,few,TRBV7-9
TGTGCCAGCAGTTTATCGTTCGGAGGAGGGGAGACCCAGTACTTC,CASSLSFGGGETQYF,NA,TRBJ2-5,NA,TRBV27
TGTGCCAGCAGCCAAGATCACAGCCCCTATGGCTACACCTTC,CASSQDHSPYGYTF,NA,TRBJ1-2,NA,TRBV4-2
TGTGCCAGCAGCTCGCCGGGACTAGCGGACACAGATACGCAGTATTTT,CASSSPGLADTDTQYF,TRBD2,TRBJ2-3,NA,TRBV5-6
TGTGCCACCAGACCTCAGGGCCGTTTCAGAGAGACCCAGTACTTC,CATRPQGRFRETQYF,NA,TRBJ2-5,NA,TRBV19
TGCGCCAGCAGCTTGGGGCGACAGGGATATAATTCACCCCTCCACTTT,CASSLGRQGYNSPLHF,TRBD1,TRBJ1-6,NA,TRBV5-1
TGCAGCGGCGGACAGGGGGCCAATCAGCCCCAGCATTTT,CSGGQGANQPQHF,TRBD1,TRBJ1-5,once,TRBV29-1
TGTGCCAGCAGTGTGGGCAGGGCAGCTGAGCAGTTCTTC,CASSVGRAAEQFF,NA,TRBJ2-1,NA,TRBV2
TGTGCCAGCACCTCCCGGTTGGGCGGGGGGTCCTTCACAGATACGCAGTATTTT,CASTSRLGGGSFTDTQYF,TRBD2,TRBJ2-3,NA,TRBV4-2
TGTGCCAGCAGCCAAGATCCGTGGCTAGCGGGGCTCAATGAGCAGTTCTTC,CASSQDPWLAGLNEQFF,TRBD2,TRBJ2-1,NA,TRBV14
TGTGCCAGCGGACGACAGGGGGGAGCAGATACGCAGTATTTT,CASGRQGGADTQYF,TRBD1,TRBJ2-3,NA,TRBV28
TGTGCCAGCTCACTCGCGAGCACAGATACGCAGTATTTT,CASSLASTDTQYF,NA,TRBJ2-3,NA,TRBV18
TGTGCCATCAGTGATGCTACAGGGATATCTGGCTACACCTTC,CAISDATGISGYTF,NA,TRBJ1-2,NA,TRBV10-3
TGTGCCAGCGTAAAGCAGGGGTTGGGGCAAAAACTGTTTTTT,CASVKQGLGQKLFF,NA,TRBJ1-4,once,TRBV21-1
TGTGCCAGCAGCTTTGCTAGGGGGACCCGGACTAGCGTGTTCTACGAGCAGTACTTC,CASSFARGTRTSVFYEQYF,TRBD2,TRBJ2-7,NA,TRBV11-2
TGTGCTAGTGGTTTGGGTTCGGGGAGTAGCACAGATACGCAGTATTTT,CASGLGSGSSTDTQYF,NA,TRBJ2-3,NA,TRBV12-5
TGTGCCAGCAGTTGGGACAGTCTTACATGGAATGAGCAGTTCTTC,CASSWDSLTWNEQFF,TRBD1,TRBJ2-1,NA,TRBV6-6